The 5 T cell receptor beta chains below were found in one sample sequenced in a study of cytomegalovirus exposure and HLA in healthy donors. Both 60 Vbeta primers and 13 Jbeta primers went into the PCR. The protocol was immunoSEQ multiplex PCR, while the TCRdb copy is restricted to in-frame clones and leaves out a portion. The table shows more than 90,000 clones, with about 81% occurring only once. The source material was PBMCs. All receptors come from a man in his fifties or sixties in good health and CMV-seronegative.

V usage is TRBV11-2 and J usage is TRBJ1-1; no reliable D call. CDR1 is SGHAT and CDR2 is FQNNGV in the germline V gene. V lost 4 bases and J lost 7, with 13 bases in between. This CDR3 is 13 amino acids long. The CDR3: CASSSFSTGEAFF. CDR3 bases: TGTGCCAGCAGCTCATTTAGTACCGGTGAAGCTTTCTTT.

The chain is built from TRBV5-8 and TRBJ2-3; D might be TRBD2 (6 bases). The germline V and J ends were trimmed by 0 bases and 0 bases, with 11 bases remaining between them. The CDR3 has 16 residues. Germline V gene lookup returns CDR1 SGHTS and CDR2 YDEGEE. The chain's CDR3 is CASSLGWGTSTDTQYF. The CDR3 DNA reads TGTGCCAGCAGCTTGGGTTGGGGGACTAGCACAGATACGCAGTATTTT.

The chain links TRBV28 to TRBJ2-7; a possible D gene is TRBD1 (6 bases). Germline assignment: CDR1 MDHEN and CDR2 SYDVKM. This CDR3 spans 15 amino acids. V lost 3 bases and J lost 1, with 13 bases in between. Here the CDR3 DNA reads TGTGCCAGCAGTTTTACCGGGACACTGTCCTACGAGCAGTACTTC. It yields the protein CASSFTGTLSYEQYF.

The CDR3 loop is CASSIKAGALDTIYF. DNA of the CDR3: TGTGCCAGTAGTATAAAGGCAGGGGCTCTGGACACCATATATTTT. The chain couples TRBV19 to TRBJ1-3, with D tentatively TRBD1 (6 bases). V lost 2 bases, J lost 8 bases, and 16 bases lay in between. Germline loops: CDR1 LNHDA, CDR2 SQIVND (reference sequence). This CDR3 has 15 amino acids. Full variable domain (outside the CDR3, taken from reference TRBV19 and TRBJ1-3): DGGITQSPKYLFRKEGQNVTLSCEQNLNHDAMYWYRQDPGQGLRLIYYSQIVNDFQKGDIAEGYSVSREKKESFPLTVTSAQKNPTAFYLCASSIKAGALDTIYFGEGSWLTVV.

This clone was counted only a few times. This chain joins TRBV5-1 and TRBJ1-1; D may be TRBD1 (6 bases). V lost 1 base to trimming and J lost 1 base, with 8 bases between them. Germline CDR1 reads SGHRS; CDR2 reads YFSETQ. CDR3 size: 14 residues. The CDR3 loop reads CASSLQGSNTEAFF. The CDR3 coding sequence is TGCGCCAGCAGCTTGCAGGGGTCGAACACTGAAGCTTTCTTT.